This TCR beta chain is drawn from a study of control samples from healthy donors and cancer patients. Clones were sequenced by immunoSEQ multiplex PCR, and TCRdb holds only the in-frame ones, with some missing. The profile shows 170,000 or so clones, more than 90% of them singletons. The CDR3 has 15 amino acids. V was pared by 1 base and J by 5 bases, with 9 bases between. CDR1 and CDR2 from the germline V gene are SEHNR and FQNEAQ (reference sequence). This receptor was taken from a woman aged 40 to 49 in good health. This chain connects TRBV7-9 to TRBJ1-6; D not certain. Sequencing was performed on blood. CDR3 coding DNA: TGTGCCAGCAGCTTAGGGCATACTAATAATTCACCCCTCCACTTT. This translates into CASSLGHTNNSPLHF.